A selection of T cell receptor beta chains follows, all from one sample in a study of blood T cell repertoires in COVID-19. The table came from immunoSEQ multiplex PCR; TCRdb's copy has only in-frame clones and leaves some out. The table shows about 42,000 clones, with around 73% occurring only once. The material sequenced was peripheral blood. Source of these receptors: a woman aged 70-85 years with acute or convalescent COVID-19. CDR3s leave out the opening cysteine and the closing phenylalanine or tryptophan.

v_call	j_call	cdr3_aa
TRBV19	TRBJ2-7	ASRGQGMNEQY
TRBV6-2/TRBV6-3	TRBJ2-5	ASSYLTDLQETQY
TRBV6-1	TRBJ2-3	ASSEMTSSTTDTQY
TRBV28	TRBJ1-2	ASTQGGGRIANYGYT
TRBV5-1	TRBJ1-1	ASSWTANTEAF
TRBV28	TRBJ1-2	ASSQSRVPYGYT
TRBV5-1	TRBJ2-3	ASSRTGGSDTQY
TRBV5-4	TRBJ1-3	ASSLDLSSGNTIY
TRBV11-2	TRBJ1-6	ASSPQGLSSYNSPLH
TRBV30	TRBJ2-7	AWSVSGYEQY
TRBV27	TRBJ1-6	ASSLTGVSHSPLH
TRBV20-1	TRBJ1-1	RGQMNTEAF
TRBV11-2	TRBJ2-5	ASSPDRVETQY
TRBV28	TRBJ2-1	ASRPLAGFDGEQF
TRBV18	TRBJ2-1	ASSERSPYNEQF
TRBV18	TRBJ1-5	ASSPSNQPQH
TRBV28	TRBJ1-5	ASSTPRDLGTGGGGQPQH
TRBV7-9	TRBJ2-4	ASSSTRTGREDWDIQY
TRBV7-2	TRBJ1-2	ASSYRGLRYGYT
TRBV3-1/TRBV3-2	TRBJ2-2	ASSRLAGEFTGELF
TRBV28	TRBJ1-4	ASSLYVWGGHGKLF
TRBV7-6	TRBJ2-1	ASSLGLAGDNEQF
TRBV3-1/TRBV3-2	TRBJ1-1	ASSQYGGTGNTEAF
TRBV19	TRBJ1-1	ASSARDRGMNTEAF
TRBV7-9	TRBJ1-6	ASSVGSSYNSPLH
TRBV7-2	TRBJ2-2	ASSLAQGELF
TRBV28	TRBJ1-5	ASSLFSGTGHNQPQH
TRBV19	TRBJ2-3	ASSARGGTGTDTQY
TRBV21-1	TRBJ2-1	ASSPEYRGGEQF
TRBV19	TRBJ1-2	ASSTQGRGYT
TRBV13	TRBJ2-3	ASSPGFTDTQY
TRBV5-4	TRBJ2-1	ASSFSDNSYNEQF
TRBV3-1/TRBV3-2	TRBJ1-1	ASSQGGLTGKAF
TRBV5-6	TRBJ2-7	ASSSLPLAETYEQY
TRBV19	TRBJ2-7	ASSIVAGGQYEQY
TRBV5-6	TRBJ2-5	ASSSAQGGGETQY
TRBV5-1	TRBJ1-1	ASSNSWARVTEAF
TRBV6-5	TRBJ1-5	ATGVQPQH
TRBV19	TRBJ2-7	ASSKRGGQGTSGPWTYEQY
TRBV3-1/TRBV3-2	TRBJ2-3	ASSQGGDSTDTQY
TRBV5-1	TRBJ1-3	ASTEQGTSGNTIY
TRBV5-4	TRBJ1-2	ASSWQTGNYGYT